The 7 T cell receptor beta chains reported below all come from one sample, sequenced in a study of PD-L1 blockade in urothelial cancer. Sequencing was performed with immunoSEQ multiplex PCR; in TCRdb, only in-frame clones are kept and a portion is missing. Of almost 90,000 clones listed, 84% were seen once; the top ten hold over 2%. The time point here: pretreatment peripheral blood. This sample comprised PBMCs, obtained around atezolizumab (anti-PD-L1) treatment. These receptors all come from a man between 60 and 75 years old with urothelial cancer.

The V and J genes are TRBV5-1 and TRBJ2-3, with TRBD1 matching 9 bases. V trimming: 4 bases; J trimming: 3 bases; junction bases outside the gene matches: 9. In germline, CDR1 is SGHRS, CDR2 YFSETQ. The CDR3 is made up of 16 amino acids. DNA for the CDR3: TGCGCCAGCAGCCTATCGACAGGGGGGGGGACAGATACGCAGTATTTT. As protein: CASSLSTGGGTDTQYF.

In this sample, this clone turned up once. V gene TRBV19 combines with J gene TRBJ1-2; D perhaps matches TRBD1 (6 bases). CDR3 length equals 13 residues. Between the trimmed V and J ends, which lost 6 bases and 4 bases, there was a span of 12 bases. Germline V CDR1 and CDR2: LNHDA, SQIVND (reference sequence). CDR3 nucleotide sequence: TGTGCCAGTAGGCTACAGGGCAGCTATGGCTACACCTTC. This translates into CASRLQGSYGYTF.

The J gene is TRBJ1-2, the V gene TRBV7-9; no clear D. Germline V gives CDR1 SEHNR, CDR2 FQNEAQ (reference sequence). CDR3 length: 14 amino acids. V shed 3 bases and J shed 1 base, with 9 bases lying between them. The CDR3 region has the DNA TGTGCCAGCAGCTTTAGCACGGTTAACTATGGCTACACCTTC. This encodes CASSFSTVNYGYTF.

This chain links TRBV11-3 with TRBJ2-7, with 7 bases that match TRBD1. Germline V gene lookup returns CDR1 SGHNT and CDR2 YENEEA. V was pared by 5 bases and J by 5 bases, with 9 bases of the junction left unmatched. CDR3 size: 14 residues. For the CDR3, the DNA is TGTGCCAGCAGCGCAAGACAGGGAGTCCACGAGCAGTACTTC. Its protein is CASSARQGVHEQYF.

The CDR3 nucleotides are TGTGCCAGTAGGATCGAGCGGGGGGGCACAGATACGCAGTATTTT. Its protein product is CASRIERGGTDTQYF. V and J are TRBV19 and TRBJ2-3; 9 positions match TRBD2. V trimming: 6 bases; J trimming: 1 base; junction bases outside the gene matches: 5. The CDR3 consists of 15 residues. Germline V gives CDR1 LNHDA, CDR2 SQIVND (reference sequence).

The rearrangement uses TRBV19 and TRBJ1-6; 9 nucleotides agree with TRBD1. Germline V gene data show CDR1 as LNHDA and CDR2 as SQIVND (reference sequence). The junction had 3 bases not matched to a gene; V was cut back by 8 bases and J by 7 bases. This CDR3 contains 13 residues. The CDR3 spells CASAGTGNSPLHF. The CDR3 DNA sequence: TGTGCCAGTGCCGGGACAGGGAATTCACCCCTCCACTTT.

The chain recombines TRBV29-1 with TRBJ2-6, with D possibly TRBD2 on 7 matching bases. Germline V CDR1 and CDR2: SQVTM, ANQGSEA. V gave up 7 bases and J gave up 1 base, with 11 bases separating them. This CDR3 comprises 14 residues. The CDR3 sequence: CSAGGASGANVLTF. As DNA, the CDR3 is TGCAGCGCTGGGGGGGCATCTGGGGCCAACGTCCTGACTTTC.